Below are 13 T cell receptor beta chains sequenced from a single sample in a study of T cells after yellow fever vaccination. TCRdb reanalysed the 5' RACE reads using MiXCR and keeps one entry per CDR3 protein. This table has 250,000 or so distinct CDR3 sequences, over 3% appearing once. This specimen consisted of PBMCs, obtained 15 days after the yellow fever booster vaccination. These receptors came from a man younger than 30 who received the YFV17D yellow fever vaccine.

This clonotype appeared many times. This chain connects TRBV7-2 to TRBJ2-3, with D possibly TRBD2 on 5 matching bases. This CDR3 comprises 14 residues. Per germline, CDR1 SGHTA and CDR2 FQGNSA. Trimming cost V 1 base and J 3 bases, with 8 bases left between them. Here the CDR3 DNA reads TGTGCCAGCAGCTTAGATCGGGGTACAGATACGCAGTATTTT. It encodes CASSLDRGTDTQYF.

The chain couples TRBV7-6 to TRBJ1-4; weak D call: TRBD1 (6 bases). Trimming cost V 5 bases and J 8 bases, with 18 bases left between them. Germline loops: CDR1 SGHVS, CDR2 FNYEAQ. The CDR3 totals 15 residues. CDR3 sequence: CASSTGGGESEKLFF. In DNA form, the CDR3 reads TGTGCCAGCAGCACCGGCGGGGGCGAGAGCGAAAAACTGTTTTTT.

This clonotype showed up many times. The chain combines TRBV5-1 with TRBJ1-1; D remains unclear. Germline V gives CDR1 SGHRS, CDR2 YFSETQ. This CDR3 has 15 amino acids. Trimming took off 1 base at V and 0 bases at J, with 10 bases between the two ends. The CDR3 coding sequence is TGCGCCAGCAGCTTGATACCGGGTATGAACACTGAAGCTTTCTTT. This sequence encodes CASSLIPGMNTEAFF.

This clonotype was seen at least ten times. The chain carries TRBV2 and TRBJ1-1; D possibly corresponds to TRBD1 (6 bases). Trimming stripped 5 bases from V and 8 bases from J, with 15 bases between. Germline CDR1 is SNHLY and CDR2 is FYNNEI. This CDR3 region has 13 residues. CDR3 in amino acids: CASSSGGLMEAFF. The CDR3 nucleotides read TGTGCCAGCAGTTCGGGGGGCCTGATGGAAGCTTTCTTT.

This clonotype was counted ten times or more. V gene TRBV5-1 combines with J gene TRBJ2-5; 13 nucleotides align to TRBD2. With 4 bases clipped from V and 2 bases from J, the junction kept 8 bases outside the gene matches. CDR3 length equals 17 residues. The germline gives CDR1 SGHRS, CDR2 YFSETQ. CDR3: CASSQGLAGPVQETQYF. In DNA form, the CDR3 reads TGCGCCAGCAGCCAGGGACTAGCGGGGCCCGTTCAAGAGACCCAGTACTTC.

At least ten counts were recorded for this clonotype. The V gene is TRBV9, the J gene TRBJ2-3, with 7 positions matching TRBD2. Germline values: CDR1 SGDLS, CDR2 YYNGEE. The CDR3 sequence is 15 residues long. After removal of 4 bases from V and 8 bases from J, the junction contained 13 bases not matched to a gene. CDR3 in DNA: TGTGCCAGCAGCCCCCTCAGCGGGGAGGTCATTACGCAGTATTTT. Amino acid sequence: CASSPLSGEVITQYF.

This clonotype has at least ten counts. V is TRBV29-1 and J is TRBJ1-6, with D possibly TRBD1 on 6 matching bases. There are 14 residues in the CDR3. The ends were cut back, 5 bases at V and 5 bases at J, with 13 bases in the middle. Germline V gene data show CDR1 as SQVTM and CDR2 as ANQGSEA. The DNA for the CDR3 is TGCAGCGTTCAAGGGCCAGGGGATAATTCACCCCTCCACTTT. Translated: CSVQGPGDNSPLHF. The complete variable domain, with remaining parts taken from reference TRBV29-1 and TRBJ1-6, reads SAVISQKPSRDICQRGTSLTIQCQVDSQVTMMFWYRQQPGQSLTLIATANQGSEATYESGFVIDKFPISRPNLTFSTLTVSNMSPEDSSIYLCSVQGPGDNSPLHFGNGTRLTVT.

This clonotype was picked up many times. The chain uses TRBV5-6 and TRBJ2-1; a possible D gene is TRBD2 (6 bases). Looked up from germline, CDR1 is SGHDT and CDR2 is YYEEEE. CDR3 size: 12 residues. Trimming took off 4 bases at V and 11 bases at J, with 13 bases between the two ends. As DNA, the CDR3 is TGTGCCAGCAGCGAGGGACTCCCCAAGCAGTTCTTC. It yields the protein CASSEGLPKQFF.

In the case of this clonotype: A read error may be the cause here, since a much bigger clone is one base away. The chain combines TRBV5-1 with TRBJ2-5, with 9 bases identical to TRBD1. Germline V gene lookup returns CDR1 SGHRS and CDR2 YFSETQ. The CDR3 is made up of 15 amino acids. CDR3 nucleotides: TGCGCCAGCAGCCCTGCACAGGGGGCCCTAGAGACCCTGTACTTC. The encoded protein is CASSPAQGALETLYF.

This clonotype has a count of ten or more. The J gene is TRBJ2-2, the V gene TRBV5-5; 9 positions agree with TRBD1. The germline V gene encodes CDR1 SGHKS and CDR2 YYEKEE (reference sequence). The CDR3 has 14 amino acids. The junction had 4 bases not matched to a gene; V was cut back by 5 bases and J by 5 bases. The CDR3 DNA is TGTGCCAGCAGGACAGGGGGGTGGACCGGGGAGCTGTTTTTT. It is translated as CASRTGGWTGELFF.

This clonotype was found once. This may arise from a read error, as a much more abundant clone is one base away. CDR3 sequence: CASSYSGNTDAFF. The CDR3 DNA sequence: TGTGCCAGCAGTTACTCAGGAAACACTGATGCTTTCTTT. This chain joins TRBV6-6 and TRBJ1-1; D gene ambiguous. Germline lookup yields CDR1 MNHNY and CDR2 SVGAGI (reference sequence). The CDR3 is made up of 13 amino acids.

This clonotype came up many times. The CDR3 DNA reads TGTGCTAGTGGTTTTATGTTCGCTAGCGGGGTCCTAAACACCGGGGAGCTGTTTTTT. Residues: CASGFMFASGVLNTGELFF. J is TRBJ2-2 and V is TRBV12-5, with 9 bases fitting TRBD2. The germline gives CDR1 LGHNT, CDR2 FRNRAP. The CDR3 runs 19 residues. V dropped 3 bases and J dropped 2; count of bases not matched to a gene: 13.

This clonotype has ten or more counts. The V gene is TRBV7-9, the J gene TRBJ2-7; D is ambiguous. Germline loops: CDR1 SEHNR, CDR2 FQNEAQ (reference sequence). This CDR3 region has 15 residues. With 5 bases removed from V and 2 bases from J, the gap between germline ends came to 16 bases. The CDR3 region has the DNA TGTGCCAGCAGCGCACCTCTATTGCATCCCTACGAGCAGTACGTC. This codes for CASSAPLLHPYEQYV.